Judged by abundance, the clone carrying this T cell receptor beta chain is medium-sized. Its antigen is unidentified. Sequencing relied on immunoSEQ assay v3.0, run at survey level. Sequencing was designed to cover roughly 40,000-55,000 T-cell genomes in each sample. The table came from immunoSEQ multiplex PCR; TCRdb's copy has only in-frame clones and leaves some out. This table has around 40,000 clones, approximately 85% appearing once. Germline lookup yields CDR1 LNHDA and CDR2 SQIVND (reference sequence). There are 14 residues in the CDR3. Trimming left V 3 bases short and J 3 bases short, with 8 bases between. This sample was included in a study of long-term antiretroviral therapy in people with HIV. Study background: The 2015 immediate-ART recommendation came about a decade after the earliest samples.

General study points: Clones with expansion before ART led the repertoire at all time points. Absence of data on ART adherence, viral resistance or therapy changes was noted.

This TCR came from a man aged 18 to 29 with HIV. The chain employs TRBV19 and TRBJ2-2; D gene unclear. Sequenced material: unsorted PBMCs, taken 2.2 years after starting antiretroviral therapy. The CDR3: CASSMWSYTGELFF. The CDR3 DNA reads TGTGCCAGTAGTATGTGGTCATACACCGGGGAGCTGTTTTTT. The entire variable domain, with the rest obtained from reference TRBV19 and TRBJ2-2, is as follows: DGGITQSPKYLFRKEGQNVTLSCEQNLNHDAMYWYRQDPGQGLRLIYYSQIVNDFQKGDIAEGYSVSREKKESFPLTVTSAQKNPTAFYLCASSMWSYTGELFFGEGSRLTVL.